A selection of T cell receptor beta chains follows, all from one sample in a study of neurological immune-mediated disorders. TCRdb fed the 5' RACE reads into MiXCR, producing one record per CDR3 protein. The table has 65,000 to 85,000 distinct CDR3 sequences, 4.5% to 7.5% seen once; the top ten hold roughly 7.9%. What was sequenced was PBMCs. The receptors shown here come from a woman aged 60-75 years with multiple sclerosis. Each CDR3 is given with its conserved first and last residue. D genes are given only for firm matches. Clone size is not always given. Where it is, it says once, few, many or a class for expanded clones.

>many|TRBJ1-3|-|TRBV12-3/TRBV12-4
CASSLGTRGGNTIYF
TGTGCCAGCAGTCTCGGGACAAGGGGCGGAAACACCATATATTTT
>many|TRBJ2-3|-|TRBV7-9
CASSSGSGAGDTQYF
TGTGCCAGCAGCTCCGGCTCGGGGGCGGGAGATACGCAGTATTTT
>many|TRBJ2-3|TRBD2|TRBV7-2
CASSPNSGLTTDTQYF
TGTGCCAGCAGCCCCAACTCGGGACTAACCACAGATACGCAGTATTTT
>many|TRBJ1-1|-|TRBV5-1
CASSLQWENTEAFF
TGCGCCAGCAGCCTACAGTGGGAGAACACTGAAGCTTTCTTT
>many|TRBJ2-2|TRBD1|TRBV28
CASSLRQGTGELFF
TGTGCCAGCAGTTTACGACAGGGGACCGGGGAGCTGTTTTTT
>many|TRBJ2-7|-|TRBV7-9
CASSFGAGEQYF
TGTGCCAGCAGCTTTGGGGCGGGAGAGCAGTACTTC
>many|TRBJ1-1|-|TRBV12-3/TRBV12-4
CASRSLRGGEAFF
TGTGCCAGCAGATCGCTCAGGGGAGGTGAAGCTTTCTTT
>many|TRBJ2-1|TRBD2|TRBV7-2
CASSLGVLAGGNEQFF
TGTGCCAGCAGCTTAGGTGTACTAGCGGGGGGAAATGAGCAGTTCTTC
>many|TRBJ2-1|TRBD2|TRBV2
CASSGSSGGPYNEQFF
TGTGCCAGCAGTGGTAGTAGCGGGGGCCCTTACAATGAGCAGTTCTTC
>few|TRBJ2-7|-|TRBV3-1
CASSQLVGGRDYEQYF
TGTGCCAGCAGCCAGTTGGTTGGGGGTAGGGACTACGAGCAGTACTTC
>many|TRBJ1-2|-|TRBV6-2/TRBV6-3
CASSYQGRNYGYTF
TGTGCCAGCAGTTACCAGGGGAGAAACTATGGCTACACCTTC
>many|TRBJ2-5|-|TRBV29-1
CSDGFGETQYF
TGCAGCGACGGATTTGGGGAGACCCAGTACTTC
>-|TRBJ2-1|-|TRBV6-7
CARVGRGGNEQFF
TGTGCCAGAGTAGGGCGGGGTGGGAATGAGCAGTTCTTC
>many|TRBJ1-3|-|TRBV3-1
CASSQDRAAVMNTIYF
TGTGCCAGCAGCCAAGACAGGGCCGCGGTTATGAACACCATATATTTT
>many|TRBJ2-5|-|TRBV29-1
CSAGGPGGEETQYF
TGCAGCGCGGGAGGTCCAGGGGGCGAGGAGACCCAGTACTTC
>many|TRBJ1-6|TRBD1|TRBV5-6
CASQREGAQNSPLHF
TGTGCCTCCCAACGCGAGGGGGCGCAGAATTCACCCCTCCACTTT
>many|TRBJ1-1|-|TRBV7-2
CASSGGGYTEAFF
TGTGCCAGCAGCGGCGGGGGTTACACTGAAGCTTTCTTT
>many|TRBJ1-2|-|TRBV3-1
CASSQGTGSITHGYTF
TGTGCCAGCAGCCAAGGAACAGGTAGCATAACTCATGGCTACACCTTC
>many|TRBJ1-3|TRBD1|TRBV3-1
CASSTGQMSGNTIYF
TGTGCCAGCAGCACGGGACAGATGAGCGGAAACACCATATATTTT
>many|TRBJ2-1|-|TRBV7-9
CASSLVTGLRFF
TGTGCCAGCAGCTTAGTCACAGGACTCCGGTTCTTC
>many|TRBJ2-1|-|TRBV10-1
CASSLEGPRTLPNEQFF
TGCGCCAGCAGTTTAGAAGGACCGCGAACCCTTCCCAATGAGCAGTTCTTC
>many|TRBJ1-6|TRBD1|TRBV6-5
CASSYRSGGSHNSPLHF
TGTGCCAGCAGTTATCGATCAGGGGGGTCCCATAATTCACCCCTCCACTTT
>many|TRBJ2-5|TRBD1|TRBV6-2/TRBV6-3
CASSKDRGTGETQYF
TGTGCCAGCAGTAAAGACAGGGGGACAGGGGAGACCCAGTACTTC
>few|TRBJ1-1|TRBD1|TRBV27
CASSSYRGLHNTEAFF
TGTGCCAGCAGTTCGTACAGGGGGCTTCACAACACTGAAGCTTTCTTT